These T cell receptor beta chains were read from a single sample in a study of shared clonotypes between healthy human individuals. Assay: immunoSEQ multiplex PCR; the TCRdb copy retains only in-frame clones and omits some. The sample shows hundreds of thousands of clones, 90% to 95% of them seen only once. Sequencing used naive CD8+ T cells sorted from blood. These receptors were taken from a woman in her thirties in good health. Each CDR3 is given with its conserved first and last residue. D genes are given only for firm matches. Where a row states a size, it is once, few, many or the class of an expanded clone; other rows omit it.

V gene,J gene,clone size,D gene,CDR3 DNA,CDR3 protein
TRBV6-4,TRBJ2-4,.,TRBD2,TGTGCCAGCACATTCAACAGGGAACTAGCGGCCATAGCCAAAAACATTCAGTACTTC,CASTFNRELAAIAKNIQYF
TRBV9,TRBJ2-2,.,.,TGTGCCAGCAGCGGAAGTGCCGGGGAGCTGTTTTTT,CASSGSAGELFF
TRBV28,TRBJ2-7,once,.,TGTGCCAGCAGGGACTTGGCAGGGCTGTCCTACGAGCAGTACTTC,CASRDLAGLSYEQYF
TRBV9,TRBJ2-1,.,.,TGTGCCAGCAGCGCTTACTATGGGAGGCATTCCTACAATGAGCAGTTCTTC,CASSAYYGRHSYNEQFF
TRBV28,TRBJ1-2,.,.,TGTGCCTCAGGAAGAGGGGGTGATGGCTACACCTTC,CASGRGGDGYTF
TRBV27,TRBJ1-2,.,TRBD1,TGTGCCAGCAGTTCGACAGGGGAAGGAACTAACTATGGCTACACCTTC,CASSSTGEGTNYGYTF
TRBV4-2,TRBJ2-5,.,TRBD2,TGTGCCAGCAGCCAAGATCGGGAGGGCCAAGAGACCCAGTACTTC,CASSQDREGQETQYF
TRBV19,TRBJ2-7,once,TRBD1,TGTGCCAGTAATTCCGGGACAGGATTGTACGAGCAGTACTTC,CASNSGTGLYEQYF
TRBV7-9,TRBJ2-3,.,.,TGTGCCAGCACCGCGGTGACTAGTATACGCTATCACACAGATACGCAGTATTTT,CASTAVTSIRYHTDTQYF
TRBV5-6,TRBJ1-2,.,.,TGTGCCAGCAGCTTGGGCGGGGACGGCTACACCTTC,CASSLGGDGYTF
TRBV30,TRBJ2-7,.,.,TGTGCCTGGAGCCAAGACAGGACCTACGAGCAGTACTTC,CAWSQDRTYEQYF
TRBV7-8,TRBJ2-7,.,TRBD2,TGTGCCAGCAGCTTAGCGTTTGCGGGAGCTAGGGAAGTATCCTACGAGCAGTACTTC,CASSLAFAGAREVSYEQYF
TRBV7-3,TRBJ2-1,.,.,TGTGCCAGCAGCCCCAGTTTGGGTGACTACAATGAGCAGTTCTTC,CASSPSLGDYNEQFF
TRBV21-1,TRBJ1-2,.,.,TGTGCCAACAGAAAGCGGACTAACTATGGCTACACCTTC,CANRKRTNYGYTF
TRBV2,TRBJ2-7,.,TRBD1,TGTGCCAGCAGTGAACTAGGACAGGGGGCTAACGAGCAGTACTTC,CASSELGQGANEQYF
TRBV12-5,TRBJ2-3,.,TRBD2,TGTGCTAGTGGTTTGTTTCTAGCGGGACGCACAGATACGCAGTATTTT,CASGLFLAGRTDTQYF